Below are 26 T cell receptor beta chains sequenced from a single sample in a study of regulatory T cells in long-lasting Graves disease. Time point described: persistent/refractory GD, antithyroid drugs over 5 years with positive TRAb. PBMCs were the source of the RNA used for TCR sequencing. For TCR beta, libraries came from iRepertoire HTBI primers and Arm-PCR of CDR3 regions. TCRdb ran MiXCR on the multiplex PCR reads and lists one entry per CDR3 protein. The table has over 650,000 distinct CDR3 sequences, around 30% seen once. The starting material was peripheral blood mononuclear cells (PBMCs), obtained when the disease was refractory, from a patient treated with antithyroid drugs. These receptors were collected from a female donor with Graves disease.

This clonotype was seen repeatedly, ten times or more. The J gene is TRBJ1-2, the V gene TRBV28; 10 nucleotides align to TRBD1. Germline V gene data show CDR1 as MDHEN and CDR2 as SYDVKM. The CDR3 has 14 amino acids. V gave up 5 bases and J gave up 8 bases; unmatched junction bases: 8. In nucleotides, the CDR3 is TGTGCCAGCAGTCCCTCGGACAGGGGGGGAGGCTACACCTTC. Protein product: CASSPSDRGGGYTF.

This clonotype was recorded a few times. The chain combines TRBV7-9 with TRBJ2-7; TRBD1 aligns across 9 bases. The CDR3 runs to 15 residues. Unmatched junction bases numbered 7, after V lost 5 bases and J lost 2 bases. CDR1 is SEHNR, CDR2 FQNEAQ, per germline (reference sequence). The CDR3 region has the DNA TGTGCCAGCAGCCCAGGGGGACAGGGCCCCTACGAGCAGTACTTC. Translation gives CASSPGGQGPYEQYF.

The chain recombines TRBV19 with TRBJ1-5, with D perhaps TRBD1 (6 bases). V was trimmed by 3 bases and J by 6 bases, leaving 18 bases between them. The CDR3 extends over 16 amino acids. The germline V gene has CDR1 LNHDA and CDR2 SQIVND (reference sequence). CDR3 amino acids: CASSILTGLRGQPQHF. CDR3 sequence (DNA): TGTGCCAGTAGTATTCTAACAGGGTTAAGGGGTCAGCCCCAGCATTTT.

The sample holds many counts of this clonotype. This chain uses TRBV12-3 or TRBV12-4 with TRBJ2-5; tentatively, D is TRBD2 (6 bases). CDR3 length: 13 amino acids. Trimming stripped 7 bases from V and 4 bases from J, with 13 bases between. The CDR3 reads CASNPSVGETQYF. For the CDR3, the DNA is TGTGCCAGCAACCCTAGCGTCGGAGAGACCCAGTACTTC.

On this clonotype itself: The junction and the germline gene differ at one end; a read error may be behind it. J is TRBJ1-2 and V is TRBV27, with TRBD1 matching over 9 bases. The CDR3 consists of 15 residues. Germline lookup yields CDR1 MNHEY and CDR2 SMNVEV (reference sequence). The CDR3 DNA reads TGTGCCAGCAGTTTATCCGGGACAGGGAACTCTGGCTACACCTTC. Protein sequence: CASSLSGTGNSGYTF.

This clonotype was recorded many times. The chain carries TRBV20-1 and TRBJ1-5; 7 bases align to TRBD1. Looked up from germline, CDR1 is DFQATT and CDR2 is SNEGSKA (reference sequence). Trimming took 3 bases from V and 3 from J; bases not matched to a gene: 8. The CDR3 is 15 amino acids. CDR3 protein: CSARDDRVPNQPQHF. Here the CDR3 DNA reads TGCAGTGCTAGGGATGACAGGGTCCCCAATCAGCCCCAGCATTTT.

This clonotype was found a few times. V usage is TRBV27 and J usage is TRBJ1-2; 9 bases fit TRBD1. V shed 7 bases, J shed 4 bases, and the junction held 7 bases outside the gene matches. Germline V CDR1 and CDR2: MNHEY, SMNVEV (reference sequence). The CDR3 contains 14 residues. The CDR3, as DNA: TGTGCCAGCACTTCCGGGACAGGGACCTATGGCTACACCTTC. This sequence encodes CASTSGTGTYGYTF.

In its sample, this clonotype was seen a few times. The CDR3, as DNA: TGCAGCGTTGAATATCTAGTCGGGGAGACCCAGTACTTC. It specifies CSVEYLVGETQYF. The V call is TRBV29-1, the J call TRBJ2-5, with D unclear. The CDR3 spans 13 residues. Germline lookup yields CDR1 SQVTM and CDR2 ANQGSEA. Deletions cut 2 bases from V and 5 bases from J, with 12 bases between.

V gene TRBV28 combines with J gene TRBJ2-4; a possible D gene is TRBD2 (6 bases). The CDR3 sequence is 17 residues long. Trimming took off 5 bases at V and 0 bases at J, with 17 bases between the two ends. CDR1 is MDHEN, CDR2 SYDVKM, per germline. CDR3 in amino acids: CASSHGGLSGAKNIQYF. The CDR3 DNA follows: TGTGCCAGCAGTCACGGGGGTCTGTCTGGAGCCAAAAACATTCAGTACTTC.

This clonotype was recorded a few times. The CDR3 is CSVNRQRLNTEAFF. For the CDR3, the DNA is TGCAGCGTTAATAGACAGAGATTGAACACTGAAGCTTTCTTT. J is TRBJ1-1 and V is TRBV29-1; possibly TRBD1 for D (5 bases). The CDR3 consists of 14 residues. Germline values: CDR1 SQVTM, CDR2 ANQGSEA. V lost 5 bases to trimming and J lost 0 bases, with 13 bases between them.

This clonotype was counted a few times. This sequence joins TRBV29-1 and TRBJ1-4; 9 bases fit TRBD1. J gave up 6 bases and V 6 bases, and 5 bases lay outside the gene matches. The CDR3 covers 13 residues. Germline loops: CDR1 SQVTM, CDR2 ANQGSEA. The CDR3 region has the DNA TGCAGCGTACCGGGACAGGGTCATGAAAAACTGTTTTTT. Encoded protein: CSVPGQGHEKLFF.

V gene TRBV3-1 combines with J gene TRBJ1-4; TRBD1 is a possible D gene (6 bases). The V end was cut by 4 bases, the J end by 6 bases, with 15 bases between. Germline-derived CDR1 and CDR2 are LGHDT and YNNKEL (reference sequence). This CDR3 has 15 amino acids. This chain's CDR3 is CASSPAQGTDEKLFF. CDR3 in DNA: TGTGCCAGCAGCCCCGCCCAGGGGACCGATGAAAAACTGTTTTTT.

This rearrangement joins TRBV28 to TRBJ2-3; TRBD2 might be the D (6 bases). This CDR3 is 14 amino acids long. CDR1 and CDR2 (germline): MDHEN, SYDVKM. The V end lost 3 bases, the J end lost 1 base, and 8 bases lay between the germline ends. DNA for the CDR3: TGTGCCAGCAGTTTTTTAGCGGGCACAGATACGCAGTATTTT. Translated: CASSFLAGTDTQYF. The whole variable domain, remainder taken from reference TRBV28 and TRBJ2-3, is DVKVTQSSRYLVKRTGEKVFLECVQDMDHENMFWYRQDPGLGLRLIYFSYDVKMKEKGDIPEGYSVSREKKERFSLILESASTNQTSMYLCASSFLAGTDTQYFGPGTRLTVL.

The sample holds many counts of this clonotype. The rearrangement joins TRBV28 to TRBJ2-7; 9 nucleotides agree with TRBD1. The CDR3 covers 13 residues. After removal of 10 bases from V and 7 bases from J, the junction contained 11 bases not matched to a gene. Germline CDR1 and CDR2: MDHEN and SYDVKM. The CDR3 reads CATPRDRAEEQYF. CDR3 coding DNA: TGTGCCACCCCCCGGGACAGGGCGGAGGAGCAGTACTTC.

V gene TRBV15 combines with J gene TRBJ1-1, with D hard to call. The CDR3 has 12 residues. The V gene's germline CDR1 is LNHNV and CDR2 YYDKDF (reference sequence). Trimming took 6 bases from V and 1 from J, leaving 6 bases between them. CDR3 loop: CATRAPNTEAFF. The CDR3 DNA reads as TGTGCCACCAGAGCCCCGAACACTGAAGCTTTCTTT.

This clonotype occurred a few times. The chain couples TRBV5-6 to TRBJ1-4, with D unclear. V was trimmed by 1 base and J by 8 bases, leaving 9 bases between them. CDR1 and CDR2 (germline): SGHDT, YYEEEE. This CDR3 region has 13 residues. CDR3 nucleotides: TGTGCCAGCAGCTTGTATACTGGCGAAAAACTGTTTTTT. Encoded protein: CASSLYTGEKLFF.

The rearrangement links TRBV19 to TRBJ1-2; D is perhaps TRBD1 (5 bases). This CDR3 is built from 17 residues. CDR1 is LNHDA and CDR2 is SQIVND in the germline V gene (reference sequence). The V and J ends lost 9 bases and 8 bases respectively, with 31 bases between them. The CDR3 is CASDDGTLQFGRYGYTF. The CDR3 bases are TGTGCCAGCGACGATGGGACCCTCCAGTTCGGCCGCTACGGCTACACCTTC.

This clonotype was observed many times. The rearrangement uses TRBV2 and TRBJ1-4, with D possibly TRBD1 on 5 matching bases. Germline values: CDR1 SNHLY, CDR2 FYNNEI. V was clipped by 6 bases and J by 3 bases, with 11 bases between them. The CDR3 spans 14 residues. The CDR3 DNA follows: TGTGCCAGCAGGCCCGGGACCTCTAATGAAAAACTGTTTTTT. Translation: CASRPGTSNEKLFF.

Many counts were recorded for this clonotype. The rearrangement joins TRBV19 to TRBJ1-1; D not certain. V shed 6 bases and J shed 2 bases, with 10 bases lying between them. Germline V gene data show CDR1 as LNHDA and CDR2 as SQIVND (reference sequence). CDR3 length equals 13 residues. CDR3 sequence reads: CASSPDTNTEAFF. CDR3 nucleotides: TGTGCCAGTAGCCCCGACACCAACACTGAAGCTTTCTTT. Complete variable domain (other parts from reference TRBV19 and TRBJ1-1): DGGITQSPKYLFRKEGQNVTLSCEQNLNHDAMYWYRQDPGQGLRLIYYSQIVNDFQKGDIAEGYSVSREKKESFPLTVTSAQKNPTAFYLCASSPDTNTEAFFGQGTRLTVV.

The table lists this clonotype with a few counts. The chain uses TRBV12-3 or TRBV12-4 and TRBJ1-2; D gene uncertain. The CDR3 extends over 13 amino acids. V was shortened by 2 bases and J by 4 bases, with 8 bases between the two germline ends. CDR3: CASSLHTFYGYTF. CDR3 nucleotides: TGTGCCAGCAGTTTACACACCTTCTATGGCTACACCTTC.

The chain uses TRBV10-3 and TRBJ2-2; the D is unclear. The germline V gene encodes CDR1 ENHRY and CDR2 SYGVKD. The ends were cut back, 0 bases at V and 7 bases at J, with 3 bases in the middle. There are 12 residues in the CDR3. The CDR3 spells CAISESSGELFF. In nucleotides, the CDR3 is TGTGCCATCAGTGAGTCGAGCGGGGAGCTGTTTTTT.

This clonotype came up a few times. This rearrangement joins TRBV6-2 or TRBV6-3 to TRBJ2-7; D unresolved. With 6 bases removed from V and 3 bases from J, the gap between germline ends came to 9 bases. CDR3 size: 12 residues. From germline, CDR1 is MNHEY and CDR2 SVGEGT. The CDR3 sequence: CASRHGLYEQYF. CDR3 sequence (DNA): TGTGCCAGCAGACACGGGCTCTACGAGCAGTACTTC.

This clonotype was seen only a few times. CDR3 residues: CSASLAGGTPQHF. The CDR3, as DNA: TGCAGTGCTAGCCTGGCAGGGGGTACGCCCCAGCATTTT. The gene calls are TRBV20-1 and TRBJ1-5, with 7 bases that match TRBD1. The V segment lost 3 bases and the J segment 9 bases; nucleotides outside the gene matches: 8. This CDR3 contains 13 residues. In germline, CDR1 is DFQATT, CDR2 SNEGSKA (reference sequence).

This clonotype showed up just a few times. The chain uses TRBV11-3 and TRBJ2-1, with D tentatively TRBD1 or TRBD2 (5 bases each). Per the germline V gene, CDR1 is SGHNT and CDR2 is YENEEA. There are 15 residues in the CDR3. V lost 1 base to trimming and J lost 6 bases, with 13 bases between them. Here the CDR3 DNA reads TGTGCCAGCAGCTTAGGACCAGATGGGGGCAATGAGCAGTTCTTC. Protein sequence: CASSLGPDGGNEQFF.

This clonotype has a count of ten or more. The chain recombines TRBV12-3 or TRBV12-4 with TRBJ1-2; D remains unclear. The CDR3 length is 13 residues. Between the trimmed V and J ends, which lost 6 bases and 4 bases, there was a span of 12 bases. The DNA of the CDR3 is TGTGCCAGCAGCCTCACCCAAACCTATGGCTACACCTTC. It is translated as CASSLTQTYGYTF.

This clonotype was counted between two and nine times. The rearrangement links TRBV11-2 to TRBJ1-2; 8 bases fit TRBD1. The CDR3 runs 17 residues. Germline-derived CDR1 and CDR2 are SGHAT and FQNNGV. V lost 4 bases and J lost 8; bases outside the gene matches: 18. The CDR3 DNA reads TGTGCCAGCAGCTCGGTAGAGGGGGGCAGGGGGCTTCGGGGCTACACCTTC. Its protein is CASSSVEGGRGLRGYTF.